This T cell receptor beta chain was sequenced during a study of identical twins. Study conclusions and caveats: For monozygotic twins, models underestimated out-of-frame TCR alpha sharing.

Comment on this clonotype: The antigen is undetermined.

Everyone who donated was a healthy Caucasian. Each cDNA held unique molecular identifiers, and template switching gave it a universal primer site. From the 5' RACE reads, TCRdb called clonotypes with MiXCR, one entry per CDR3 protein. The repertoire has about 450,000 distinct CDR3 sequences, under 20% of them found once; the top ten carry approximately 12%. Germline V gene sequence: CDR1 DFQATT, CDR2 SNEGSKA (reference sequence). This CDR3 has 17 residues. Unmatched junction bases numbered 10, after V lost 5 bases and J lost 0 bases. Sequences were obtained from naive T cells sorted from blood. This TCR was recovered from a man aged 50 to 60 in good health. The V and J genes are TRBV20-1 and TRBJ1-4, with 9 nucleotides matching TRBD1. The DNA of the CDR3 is TGCAGTGCTGGGGGACAGGGAGGATATTCAACTAATGAAAAACTGTTTTTT. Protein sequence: CSAGGQGGYSTNEKLFF.